This TCR beta chain was documented in a study of regulatory T cells in long-lasting Graves disease. This clonotype was seen many times. Its specificity is unknown. The V end was cut by 3 bases, the J end by 4 bases, with 9 bases between. Germline lookup yields CDR1 KGHSH and CDR2 LQKENI. This CDR3 is built from 13 residues. Findings and caveats of the study: The number of shared public clonotypes was higher in persistent patients (about 2,700) than new patients (around 960).

The time point here: newly diagnosed GD, antithyroid drugs for less than 3 months. The TCR library was made from RNA extracted from PBMCs. Relying on iRepertoire HTBI primers and Arm-PCR of CDR3 regions, the team built TCR beta libraries. TCRdb re-analysed the multiplex PCR reads in MiXCR, keeping a single row per CDR3 protein. The table includes hundreds of thousands of distinct CDR3 sequences, around 17% detected once. The same sample was also used in a study of T cells in Graves' hyperthyroidism and ophthalmopathy. That publication notes: For Graves' hyperthyroidism to be stable, ophthalmopathy could not progress within 18 months. Based on clinical symptoms, serum thyroxine and TRAb, thyroid ultrasound and orbital computed tomography, diagnoses were reached. The study used the HTBI primer set for a first-round RT-PCR of the TCR CDR3.

Sample: peripheral blood mononuclear cells (PBMCs), taken at new diagnosis, from a patient treated with antithyroid drugs. The clonotype comes from a woman in her thirties with Graves disease. V and J are TRBV18 and TRBJ2-5; D remains unclear. CDR3 protein: CASSPGLGETQYF. The CDR3 DNA follows: TGTGCCAGCTCACCGGGGTTAGGAGAGACCCAGTACTTC.